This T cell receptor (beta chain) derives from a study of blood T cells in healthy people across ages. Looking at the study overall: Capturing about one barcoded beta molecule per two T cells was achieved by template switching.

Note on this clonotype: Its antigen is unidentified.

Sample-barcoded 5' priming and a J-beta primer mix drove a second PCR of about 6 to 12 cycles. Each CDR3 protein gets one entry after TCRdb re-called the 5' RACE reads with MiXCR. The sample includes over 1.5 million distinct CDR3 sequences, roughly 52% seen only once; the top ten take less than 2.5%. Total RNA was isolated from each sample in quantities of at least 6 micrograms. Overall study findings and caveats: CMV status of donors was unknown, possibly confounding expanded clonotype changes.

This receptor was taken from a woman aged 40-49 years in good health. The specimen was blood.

CDR3 loop: CASSFRIGGKGTYEQYF. CDR3 bases: TGTGCCAGCAGTTTCCGGATTGGGGGGAAAGGGACCTACGAGCAGTACTTC. The rearrangement links TRBV6-5 to TRBJ2-7; possible D gene TRBD2, 6 bases. The V end was cut by 4 bases, the J end by 2 bases, with 21 bases between. Germline CDR1 is MNHEY and CDR2 is SVGAGI. The CDR3 has 17 residues.